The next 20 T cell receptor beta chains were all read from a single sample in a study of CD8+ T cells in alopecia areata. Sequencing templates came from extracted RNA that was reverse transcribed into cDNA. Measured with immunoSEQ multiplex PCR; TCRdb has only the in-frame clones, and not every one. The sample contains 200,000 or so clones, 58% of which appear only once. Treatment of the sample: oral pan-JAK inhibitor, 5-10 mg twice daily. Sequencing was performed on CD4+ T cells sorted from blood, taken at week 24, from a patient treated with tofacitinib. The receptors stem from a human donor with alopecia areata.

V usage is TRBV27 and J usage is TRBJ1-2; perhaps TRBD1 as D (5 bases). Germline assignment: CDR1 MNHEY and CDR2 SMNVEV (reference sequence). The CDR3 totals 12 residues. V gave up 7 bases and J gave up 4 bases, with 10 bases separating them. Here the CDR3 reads CASNNRFYGYTF. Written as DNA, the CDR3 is TGTGCCAGCAATAACAGGTTCTATGGCTACACCTTC.

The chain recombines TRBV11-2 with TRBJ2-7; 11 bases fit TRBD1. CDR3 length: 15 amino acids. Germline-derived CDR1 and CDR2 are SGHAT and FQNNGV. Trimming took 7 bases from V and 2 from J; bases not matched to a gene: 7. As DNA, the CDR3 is TGTGCCAGCACCGCGGGACAGGGGGGACCCTACGAGCAGTACTTC. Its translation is CASTAGQGGPYEQYF.

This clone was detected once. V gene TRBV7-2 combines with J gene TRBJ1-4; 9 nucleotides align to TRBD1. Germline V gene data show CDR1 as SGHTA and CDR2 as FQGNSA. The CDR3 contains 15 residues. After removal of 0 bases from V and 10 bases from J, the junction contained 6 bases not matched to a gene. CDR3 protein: CASSLARTGEGKLFF. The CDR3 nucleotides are TGTGCCAGCAGCTTAGCTAGGACAGGGGAAGGAAAACTGTTTTTT. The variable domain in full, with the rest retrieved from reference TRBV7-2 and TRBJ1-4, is GAGVSQSPSNKVTEKGKDVELRCDPISGHTALYWYRQSLGQGLEFLIYFQGNSAPDKSGLPSDRFSAERTGGSVSTLTIQRTQQEDSAVYLCASSLARTGEGKLFFGSGTQLSVL.

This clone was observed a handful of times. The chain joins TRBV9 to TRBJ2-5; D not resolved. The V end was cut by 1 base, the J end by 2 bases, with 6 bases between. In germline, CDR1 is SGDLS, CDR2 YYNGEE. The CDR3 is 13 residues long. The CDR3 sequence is CASSVKGQETQYF. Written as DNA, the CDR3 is TGTGCCAGCAGCGTAAAGGGACAAGAGACCCAGTACTTC.

The CDR3 spells CASAKGQGIVGGKLFF. The DNA for the CDR3 is TGTGCCAGCGCCAAGGGACAGGGTATCGTTGGTGGAAAACTGTTTTTT. The gene calls are TRBV7-9 and TRBJ1-4, with TRBD1 identical over 9 bases. The V segment lost 8 bases and the J segment 10 bases; nucleotides outside the gene matches: 17. Germline V lookup: CDR1 SEHNR, CDR2 FQNEAQ (reference sequence). The CDR3 spans 16 residues. Full variable domain (outside the CDR3, taken from reference TRBV7-9 and TRBJ1-4): DTGVSQNPRHKITKRGQNVTFRCDPISEHNRLYWYRQTLGQGPEFLTYFQNEAQLEKSRLLSDRFSAERPKGSFSTLEIQRTEQGDSAMYLCASAKGQGIVGGKLFFGSGTQLSVL.

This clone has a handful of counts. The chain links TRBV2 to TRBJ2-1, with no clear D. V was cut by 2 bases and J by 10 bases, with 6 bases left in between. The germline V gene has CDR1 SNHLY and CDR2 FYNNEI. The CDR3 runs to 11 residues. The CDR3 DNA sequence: TGTGCCAGCAGTGAATCAGAAGAGCAGTTCTTC. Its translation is CASSESEEQFF.

The DNA for the CDR3 is TGTGCCTGGAGTGTAGATTACGGGAGCTATCAAGAGACCCAGTACTTC. It translates to CAWSVDYGSYQETQYF. The chain combines TRBV30 with TRBJ2-5, with a tentative D call TRBD2 (6 bases). CDR1 and CDR2 (germline): GTSNPN, SVGIG (reference sequence). CDR3 length: 16 amino acids. The ends were cut back, 0 bases at V and 2 bases at J, with 16 bases in the middle.

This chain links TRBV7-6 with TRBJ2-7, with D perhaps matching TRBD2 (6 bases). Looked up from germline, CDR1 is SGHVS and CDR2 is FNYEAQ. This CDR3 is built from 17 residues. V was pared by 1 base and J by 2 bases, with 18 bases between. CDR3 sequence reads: CASSLGGGAGTPYEQYF. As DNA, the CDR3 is TGTGCCAGCAGCTTAGGAGGCGGGGCGGGGACTCCCTACGAGCAGTACTTC. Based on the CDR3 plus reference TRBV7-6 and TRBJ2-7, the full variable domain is GAGVSQSPRYKVTKRGQDVALRCDPISGHVSLYWYRQALGQGPEFLTYFNYEAQQDKSGLPNDRFSAERPEGSISTLTIQRTEQRDSAMYRCASSLGGGAGTPYEQYFGPGTRLTVT.

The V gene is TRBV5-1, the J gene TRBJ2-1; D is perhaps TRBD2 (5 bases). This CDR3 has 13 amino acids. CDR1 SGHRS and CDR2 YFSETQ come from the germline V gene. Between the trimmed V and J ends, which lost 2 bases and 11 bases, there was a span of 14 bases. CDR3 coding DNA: TGCGCCAGCAGCTTTGGTTCCGGGAACAAGCAGTTCTTC. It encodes CASSFGSGNKQFF.

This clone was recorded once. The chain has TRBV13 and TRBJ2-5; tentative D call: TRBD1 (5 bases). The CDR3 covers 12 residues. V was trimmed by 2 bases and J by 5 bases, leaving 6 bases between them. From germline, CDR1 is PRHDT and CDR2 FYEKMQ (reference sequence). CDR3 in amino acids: CASSLPGETQYF. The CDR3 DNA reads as TGTGCCAGCAGCTTACCAGGGGAGACCCAGTACTTC.

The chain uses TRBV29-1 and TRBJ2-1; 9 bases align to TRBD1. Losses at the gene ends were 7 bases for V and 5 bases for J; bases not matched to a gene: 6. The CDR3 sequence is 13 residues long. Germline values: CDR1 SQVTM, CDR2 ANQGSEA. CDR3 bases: TGCAGCGCGAGGACAGGGGCCGACAATGAGCAGTTCTTC. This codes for CSARTGADNEQFF.

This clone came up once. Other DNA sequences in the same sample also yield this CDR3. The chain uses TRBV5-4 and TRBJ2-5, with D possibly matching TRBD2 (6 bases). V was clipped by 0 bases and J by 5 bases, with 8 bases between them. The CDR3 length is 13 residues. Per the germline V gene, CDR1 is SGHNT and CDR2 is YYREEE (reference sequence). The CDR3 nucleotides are TGTGCCAGCAGCTTGGGGCTAGCGGAGACCCAGTACTTC. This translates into CASSLGLAETQYF.

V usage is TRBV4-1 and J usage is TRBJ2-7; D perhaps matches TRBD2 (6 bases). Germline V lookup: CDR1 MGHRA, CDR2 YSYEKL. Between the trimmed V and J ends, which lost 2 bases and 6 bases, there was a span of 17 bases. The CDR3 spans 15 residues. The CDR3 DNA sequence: TGCGCCAGCAGCCAACGACCGGGACTGAGGCCCGAGCAGTACTTC. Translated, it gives CASSQRPGLRPEQYF.

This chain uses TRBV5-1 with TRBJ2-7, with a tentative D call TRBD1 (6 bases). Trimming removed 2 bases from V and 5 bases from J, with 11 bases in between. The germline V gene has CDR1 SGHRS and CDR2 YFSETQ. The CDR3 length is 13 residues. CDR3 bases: TGCGCCAGCAGCTTTACAGGGTCCGACGAGCAGTACTTC. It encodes CASSFTGSDEQYF.

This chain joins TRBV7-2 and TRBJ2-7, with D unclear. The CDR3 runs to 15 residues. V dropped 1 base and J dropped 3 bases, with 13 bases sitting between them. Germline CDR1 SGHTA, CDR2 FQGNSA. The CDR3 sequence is CASSLVPEPVYEQYF. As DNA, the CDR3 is TGTGCCAGCAGCTTAGTGCCTGAGCCGGTCTACGAGCAGTACTTC.

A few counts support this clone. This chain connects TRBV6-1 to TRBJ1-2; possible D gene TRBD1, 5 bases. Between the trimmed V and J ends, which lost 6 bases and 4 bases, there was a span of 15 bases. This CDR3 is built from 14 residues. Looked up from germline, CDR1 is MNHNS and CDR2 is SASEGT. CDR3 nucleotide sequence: TGTGCCAGCAGGATAGAGGGGCAGTCCTATGGCTACACCTTC. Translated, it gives CASRIEGQSYGYTF.

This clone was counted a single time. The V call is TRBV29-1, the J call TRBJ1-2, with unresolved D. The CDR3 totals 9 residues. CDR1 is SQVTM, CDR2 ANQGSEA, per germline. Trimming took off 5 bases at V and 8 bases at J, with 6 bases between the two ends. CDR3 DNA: TGCAGCGTTCCCAGGGGCTACACCTTC. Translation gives CSVPRGYTF.

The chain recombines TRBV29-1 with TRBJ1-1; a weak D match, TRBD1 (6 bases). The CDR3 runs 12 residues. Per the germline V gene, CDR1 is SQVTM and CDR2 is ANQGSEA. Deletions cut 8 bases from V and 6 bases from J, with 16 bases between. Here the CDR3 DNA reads TGCAGCACCATGCACAGGGAAGCTGAAGCTTTCTTT. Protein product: CSTMHREAEAFF.

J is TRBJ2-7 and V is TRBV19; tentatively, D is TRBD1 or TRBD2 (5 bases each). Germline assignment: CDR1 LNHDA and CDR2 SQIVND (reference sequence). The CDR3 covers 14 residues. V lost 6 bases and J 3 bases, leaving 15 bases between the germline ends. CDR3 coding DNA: TGTGCCAGTAGCGACCCCGGGACCGGCTACGAGCAGTACTTC. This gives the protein CASSDPGTGYEQYF. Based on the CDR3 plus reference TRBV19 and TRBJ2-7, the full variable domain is DGGITQSPKYLFRKEGQNVTLSCEQNLNHDAMYWYRQDPGQGLRLIYYSQIVNDFQKGDIAEGYSVSREKKESFPLTVTSAQKNPTAFYLCASSDPGTGYEQYFGPGTRLTVT.

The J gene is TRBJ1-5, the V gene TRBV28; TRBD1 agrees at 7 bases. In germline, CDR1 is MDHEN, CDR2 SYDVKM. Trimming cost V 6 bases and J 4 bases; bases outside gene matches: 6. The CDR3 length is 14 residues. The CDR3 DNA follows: TGTGCCAGCAGGCTCGGACAGGTGAATCAGCCCCAGCATTTT. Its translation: CASRLGQVNQPQHF. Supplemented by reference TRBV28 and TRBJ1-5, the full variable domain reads DVKVTQSSRYLVKRTGEKVFLECVQDMDHENMFWYRQDPGLGLRLIYFSYDVKMKEKGDIPEGYSVSREKKERFSLILESASTNQTSMYLCASRLGQVNQPQHFGDGTRLSIL.